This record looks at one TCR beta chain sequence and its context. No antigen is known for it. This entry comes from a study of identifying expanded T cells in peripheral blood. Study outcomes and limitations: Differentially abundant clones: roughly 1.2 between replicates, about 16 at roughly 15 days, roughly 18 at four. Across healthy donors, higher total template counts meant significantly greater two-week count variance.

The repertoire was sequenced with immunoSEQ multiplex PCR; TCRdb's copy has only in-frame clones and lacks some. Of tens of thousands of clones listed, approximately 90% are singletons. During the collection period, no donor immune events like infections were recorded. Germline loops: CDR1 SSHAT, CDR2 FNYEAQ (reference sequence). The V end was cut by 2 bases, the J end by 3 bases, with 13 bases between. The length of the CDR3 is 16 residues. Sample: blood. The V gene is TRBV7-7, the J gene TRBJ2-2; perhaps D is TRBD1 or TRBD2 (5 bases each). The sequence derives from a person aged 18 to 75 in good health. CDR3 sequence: CASSLKFGADTGELFF. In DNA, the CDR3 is TGTGCCAGCAGCTTAAAGTTCGGGGCAGACACCGGGGAGCTGTTTTTT.